This T cell receptor (beta chain) was recovered during a study of T cells expressing NK-cell markers. Findings and limits, study-wide: The CD3+CD56-NKG2C+ fraction of a few donors was also led by these clonotypes.

Germline CDR1 reads MNHEY; CDR2 reads SVGEGT. The length of the CDR3 is 16 residues. As concerns this clonotype: Its antigen is not identified.

UMI-tagged 5'RACE template switching yielded the TCR beta cDNA. TCRdb reanalyzed the 5' RACE reads and collapses them to one entry per CDR3 protein, without DNA. Its clone listing holds 400,000 to 450,000 distinct CDR3 sequences. This TCR was sampled from a woman aged 18-70 years in good health. The rearrangement joins TRBV6-2 or TRBV6-3 to TRBJ2-7; there is no DNA to check the TCRdb D call of TRBD1. The sequenced sample was blood T cells: a sorted CD56 or NKG2C T cell subset, CD4+ or CD8+ T cells, or bulk PBMC T cells (not recorded which). CDR3 amino acids: CASSRLDPGSLGEQYF.